This T cell receptor beta chain originates from a study of T cells in Graves' hyperthyroidism and ophthalmopathy. In the study overall: Once the initial diagnosis was made, peripheral blood was obtained before any treatment. Whole-study findings and limits: A 13 V-J signature model discriminated ophthalmopathy versus stable hyperthyroidism. For ophthalmopathy, model prediction preceded onset by a median 6.5 months.

It was RNA transcripts that yielded the amplified TCR beta CDR3 regions. In the first-round RT-PCR of the TCR CDR3, the HTBI primer set was used. TCRdb fed the multiplex PCR reads into MiXCR, producing one record per CDR3 protein. The top ten hold about 12% of the sample, which has around 600,000 distinct CDR3 sequences, approximately 15% seen once. This clonotype was detected ten times or more. Its specificity is unknown. It was 10 ml of fresh peripheral blood that supplied the PBMCs. V shed 7 bases and J shed 2 bases, with 9 bases lying between them. CDR1 and CDR2 from the germline V gene are MNHEY and SVGEGT. This CDR3 comprises 13 residues.

The chain couples TRBV6-2 or TRBV6-3 to TRBJ2-1; D perhaps matches TRBD2 (5 bases). This receptor was obtained from a woman aged 45 to 65 with Graves' ophthalmopathy. Sequenced sample: blood. CDR3 sequence reads: CASNPGAYNEQFF. The DNA for the CDR3 is TGTGCCAGCAATCCCGGGGCCTACAATGAGCAGTTCTTC.